This TCR beta chain was obtained from a study of T cells in localized non-small cell lung cancer. Notes on the study in general: Clonality peaked in uninvolved adjacent lung rather than tumor. There were a median roughly 60 of the top 100 tumor clones appearing in adjacent lung. The study sequenced only one region of the tumor. As a result, intratumor heterogeneity could not be excluded and remains possible.

A single count supports this clone. Its antigen is unknown. V shed 6 bases and J shed 7 bases, with 12 bases lying between them. CDR3 length: 13 amino acids. Per the germline V gene, CDR1 is MNHNS and CDR2 is SASEGT. Sequenced by immunoSEQ multiplex PCR; TCRdb stores in-frame clones only, minus some. In the table there are 15,000 to 19,000 clones, 80% to 90% of which are singletons. The clonotype originates from a male donor at least 60 years old with stage II lung adenocarcinoma. The chain combines TRBV6-1 with TRBJ2-2; D ambiguous. Sample: peripheral blood mononuclear cells, taken before any cancer treatment. The CDR3 here is CASRVHSDGELFF. In DNA form, the CDR3 reads TGTGCCAGCAGGGTCCATTCAGACGGGGAGCTGTTTTTT.